The 27 T cell receptor beta chains in this list originate from one sample, sequenced in a study of response to subunit inactivated influenza vaccine (dated by TCRdb to 2016 to 2019). The library was made by RT-PCR. TCRdb shows the sequencer as Illumina HiSeq 2500. TCRdb took the public reads, trimmed them with fastp at Q25, ran MiXCR for clone calling and kept in-frame beta chains. Rows with a matching CDR3 protein are joined into one entry that keeps the most common DNA and genes. For this sample there are some 200,000 distinct CDR3 sequences; 12% appear just once. The ten largest clones take up 25% to 30% of the sample. These data were likewise used in another study, on T cells expressing NK-cell markers. From that second study: 5'RACE template switching, by which a universal primer site and unique molecular identifiers were added, was used to make TCR beta cDNA libraries.

The sequenced sample was CD8+ T cells sorted from PBMCs, obtained approximately 13 days after vaccination. The receptors were sampled from a man between 50 and 59 years old who received an inactivated influenza vaccine. Donor details come from another sample of the same person, matched by shared clones.

The V and J genes are TRBV27 and TRBJ2-1; D may match TRBD1 or TRBD2 (5 bases each). V lost 4 bases to trimming and J lost 7 bases, with 14 bases between them. Germline values: CDR1 MNHEY, CDR2 SMNVEV (reference sequence). The CDR3 is made up of 14 amino acids. CDR3 DNA: TGTGCCAGCAGTTCCGGGGCAGACGGGAATGAGCAGTTCTTC. It translates to CASSSGADGNEQFF.

V usage is TRBV6-1 and J usage is TRBJ2-1, with D possibly being TRBD2 (6 bases). Germline loops: CDR1 MNHNS, CDR2 SASEGT. Trimming took off 6 bases at V and 5 bases at J, with 14 bases between the two ends. CDR3 length: 14 amino acids. As DNA, the CDR3 is TGTGCCAGCAGCCTAGCGATGACGGACAATGAGCAGTTCTTC. Residues: CASSLAMTDNEQFF.

This clonotype was counted many times. The genes are TRBV5-6 and TRBJ2-2; TRBD1 matches at 7 bases. Looked up from germline, CDR1 is SGHDT and CDR2 is YYEEEE. The CDR3 sequence is 15 residues long. Trimming at V came to 3 bases and at J to 0 bases, leaving 2 bases not matched to a gene. CDR3 amino acids: CASSWGTANTGELFF. In DNA, the CDR3 is TGTGCCAGCAGCTGGGGGACAGCGAACACCGGGGAGCTGTTTTTT.

This clonotype was detected many times. This chain uses TRBV5-1 with TRBJ2-3; maybe TRBD1 (5 bases). This CDR3 is 17 amino acids long. Trimming shortened V by 4 bases and J by 2 bases, and 20 bases separated the two germline ends. Looked up from germline, CDR1 is SGHRS and CDR2 is YFSETQ. The CDR3 spells CASSPYPREEFTDTQYF. The DNA for the CDR3 is TGCGCCAGCAGCCCATATCCCAGGGAAGAGTTCACAGATACGCAGTATTTT.

The chain joins TRBV30 to TRBJ1-1; D gene unclear. The ends were cut back, 8 bases at V and 4 bases at J, with 11 bases in the middle. The CDR3 extends over 11 amino acids. Germline CDR1 GTSNPN, CDR2 SVGIG (reference sequence). This CDR3 reads CAGSGITEAFF. As DNA, the CDR3 is TGTGCCGGGTCGGGGATCACTGAAGCTTTCTTT. Drawing the rest from reference TRBV30 and TRBJ1-1, the complete variable domain is SQTIHQWPATLVQPVGSPLSLECTVEGTSNPNLYWYRQAAGRGLQLLFYSVGIGQISSEVPQNLSASRPQDRQFILSSKKLLLSDSGFYLCAGSGITEAFFGQGTRLTVV.

This clonotype showed up just a few times. V gene TRBV7-6 combines with J gene TRBJ2-3; 10 positions agree with TRBD2. This CDR3 has 18 amino acids. Germline V lookup: CDR1 SGHVS, CDR2 FNYEAQ. The ends lost 1 base at V and 1 base at J; junction bases unmatched: 8. CDR3 sequence reads: CASSLVPTTSGGTDTQYF. CDR3 coding DNA: TGTGCCAGCAGCTTAGTTCCCACAACTAGCGGGGGCACAGATACGCAGTATTTT.

This clonotype was counted a few times. The V call is TRBV4-3, the J call TRBJ2-7, with TRBD1 matching over 8 bases. V was clipped by 1 base and J by 4 bases; unmatched bases: 6. CDR1 is LGHNA, CDR2 YSLEER, per germline. This CDR3 region has 15 residues. CDR3 loop: CASSQGSRGQYEQYF. CDR3 bases: TGCGCCAGCAGCCAAGGATCCAGGGGGCAATACGAGCAGTACTTC.

J is TRBJ2-5 and V is TRBV21-1; the D call of TRBD1 is as the table states it, not checked on the DNA. TRBV21-1 is classified as a pseudogene. The CDR3 covers 14 residues. CDR3 DNA: TGTGCCAGCAGCAAAGAAACCGCAGGGGAGACCCAGTACTTC. Amino acids: CASSKETAGETQYF.

The chain has TRBV6-6 and TRBJ1-1; 9 positions agree with TRBD1. The CDR3 spans 12 residues. Losses at the gene ends were 6 bases for V and 4 bases for J; bases not matched to a gene: 0. CDR1 and CDR2 (germline): MNHNY, SVGAGI (reference sequence). The chain's CDR3 is CASRTGGTEAFF. As DNA, the CDR3 is TGTGCCAGCAGGACAGGGGGCACTGAAGCTTTCTTT.

A single count supports this clonotype. The rearrangement joins TRBV20-1 to TRBJ2-7, with unresolved D. V dropped 5 bases and J dropped 1 base, with 12 bases sitting between them. CDR3 length: 13 residues. Germline V gene sequence: CDR1 DFQATT, CDR2 SNEGSKA (reference sequence). CDR3 sequence reads: CSAQHSGSYEQYF. In nucleotides, the CDR3 is TGCAGTGCTCAACATTCGGGTTCCTACGAGCAGTACTTC.

This clonotype was counted only a few times. The chain uses TRBV4-1 and TRBJ2-7; 9 bases are shared with TRBD1. V dropped 3 bases and J dropped 0; count of bases not matched to a gene: 12. Germline CDR1 is MGHRA and CDR2 is YSYEKL. The CDR3 sequence is 18 residues long. CDR3 loop: CASSHGGYPGQGSYEQYF. DNA of the CDR3: TGCGCCAGCAGCCATGGGGGCTACCCGGGACAGGGCTCCTACGAGCAGTACTTC.

This clonotype was seen only once. CDR3 sequence reads: CASSHDLAGGPRTQYF. The CDR3 region has the DNA TGTGCCAGCAGCCACGATCTAGCGGGGGGGCCTCGGACCCAGTACTTC. J is TRBJ2-5 and V is TRBV12-3 or TRBV12-4, with 12 bases matching TRBD2. The CDR3 loop spans 16 amino acids. V lost 6 bases and J lost 7; bases outside the gene matches: 12.

This clonotype occurred a few times. The chain uses TRBV13 and TRBJ2-2; 9 positions match TRBD1. V gave up 0 bases and J gave up 4 bases; unmatched junction bases: 12. The CDR3 runs 19 residues. Germline values: CDR1 PRHDT, CDR2 FYEKMQ (reference sequence). CDR3 sequence (DNA): TGTGCCAGCAGCTTAGGAGCTCTGGGACAGGGTACGCTCACCGGGGAGCTGTTTTTT. It translates to CASSLGALGQGTLTGELFF.

At least ten counts were recorded for this clonotype. The chain combines TRBV12-3 or TRBV12-4 with TRBJ2-1, with 12 bases that match TRBD1. The trim removed 5 bases at V and 12 bases at J, leaving 8 bases unmatched. CDR3 length: 14 residues. CDR3 DNA: TGTGCCAGCAGTCCGGGACAGGGGGCTTGGGGGCAGTTCTTC. This codes for CASSPGQGAWGQFF.

Many counts were recorded for this clonotype. The V and J genes are TRBV4-2 and TRBJ2-5, with TRBD1 matching over 8 bases. The CDR3 runs to 16 residues. Trimming at V came to 3 bases and at J to 1 base, leaving 7 bases not matched to a gene. The germline gives CDR1 LGHNA, CDR2 YNFKEQ. The CDR3 DNA is TGTGCCAGCAGCCAGCTGGGAGGACAGGGCCAAGAGACCCAGTACTTC. This translates into CASSQLGGQGQETQYF.

This clonotype has at least ten counts. The CDR3 DNA follows: TGTGCCTGGACCCAGGGGGCCCGGGGTGGCTACACCTTC. Its translation is CAWTQGARGGYTF. V and J are TRBV30 and TRBJ1-2; 8 positions agree with TRBD1. CDR3 size: 13 residues. V was pared by 4 bases and J by 7 bases, with 8 bases of the junction left unmatched. From germline, CDR1 is GTSNPN and CDR2 SVGIG (reference sequence).

V gene TRBV29-1 combines with J gene TRBJ2-7; 9 bases align to TRBD2. After removal of 6 bases from V and 5 bases from J, the junction contained 8 bases not matched to a gene. The CDR3 consists of 13 residues. CDR1 is SQVTM and CDR2 is ANQGSEA in the germline V gene. Written as DNA, the CDR3 is TGCAGCGTGGGGCGGGGGGGTCTCAACGAGCAGTACTTC. Translated: CSVGRGGLNEQYF.

This clonotype occurred many times. The chain links TRBV7-9 to TRBJ2-7; D gene unclear. There are 12 residues in the CDR3. CDR1 is SEHNR, CDR2 FQNEAQ, per germline (reference sequence). V gave up 5 bases and J gave up 3 bases, with 8 bases separating them. The DNA for the CDR3 is TGTGCCAGCAGCCCGGCCAGCTACGAGCAGTACTTC. Translation: CASSPASYEQYF.

The rearrangement uses TRBV27 and TRBJ1-5; D might be TRBD1 (5 bases). The CDR3 extends over 17 amino acids. V was shortened by 0 bases and J by 0 bases, with 12 bases between the two germline ends. Germline V gene data show CDR1 as MNHEY and CDR2 as SMNVEV (reference sequence). The DNA of the CDR3 is TGTGCCAGCAGTTTATCGGGTGGGGGGTATAGCAATCAGCCCCAGCATTTT. This sequence encodes CASSLSGGGYSNQPQHF.

This clonotype was seen a few times. V usage is TRBV5-5 and J usage is TRBJ1-6; D not certain. The CDR3 loop spans 13 amino acids. CDR1 SGHKS and CDR2 YYEKEE come from the germline V gene (reference sequence). V was cut by 0 bases and J by 6 bases, with 4 bases left in between. The CDR3 here is CASSLGGNSPLHF. CDR3 coding DNA: TGTGCCAGCAGCTTGGGAGGTAATTCACCCCTCCACTTT.

V usage is TRBV7-9 and J usage is TRBJ2-2; D unclear. The CDR3 covers 15 residues. V lost 7 bases to trimming and J lost 1 base, with 13 bases between them. Per germline, CDR1 SEHNR and CDR2 FQNEAQ (reference sequence). The CDR3 protein is CASTRNSRNTGELFF. The DNA of the CDR3 is TGTGCCAGCACGCGGAACTCTCGGAACACCGGGGAGCTGTTTTTT.

The CDR3 DNA follows: TGTGCCGGCCACAGGGCCCCCGATGAGCAGTTCTTC. It translates to CAGHRAPDEQFF. V and J are TRBV27 and TRBJ2-1, with a weak D call TRBD1 (6 bases). V dropped 11 bases and J dropped 8 bases, with 16 bases sitting between them. The CDR3 spans 12 residues. Germline V lookup: CDR1 MNHEY, CDR2 SMNVEV (reference sequence).

A remark on this clonotype: An end of the junction differs from the germline gene, which may be a read error. The rearrangement joins TRBV5-6 to TRBJ2-7; 9 positions agree with TRBD1. This CDR3 has 12 residues. Per the germline V gene, CDR1 is SGHDT and CDR2 is YYEEEE. CDR3 region: CASSLGTGTTYF. DNA for the CDR3: TGTGCCAGCAGCCTCGGGACAGGGACGACATATTTC. The full variable domain, its missing parts supplied by reference TRBV5-6 and TRBJ2-7, is DAGVTQSPTHLIKTRGQQVTLRCSPKSGHDTVSWYQQALGQGPQFIFQYYEEEERQRGNFPDRFSGHQFPNYSSELNVNALLLGDSALYLCASSLGTGTTYFGPGTRLTVT.

This clonotype has a count of ten or more. This rearrangement joins TRBV27 to TRBJ2-2; 11 nucleotides align to TRBD2. This CDR3 contains 15 residues. J gave up 3 bases and V 6 bases, and 3 bases lay outside the gene matches. Looked up from germline, CDR1 is MNHEY and CDR2 is SMNVEV (reference sequence). CDR3 bases: TGTGCCAGCAGGACGGGACTAGCGGACACCGGGGAGCTGTTTTTT. Protein product: CASRTGLADTGELFF.

This clonotype was observed a few times. This chain links TRBV5-6 with TRBJ1-5, with D hard to call. V shed 0 bases and J shed 4 bases, with 8 bases lying between them. Germline V gene data show CDR1 as SGHDT and CDR2 as YYEEEE. This CDR3 has 14 amino acids. CDR3 DNA: TGTGCCAGCAGCTTGGTGGGAGGGAATCAGCCCCAGCATTTT. Translating it yields CASSLVGGNQPQHF. Full variable domain (outside the CDR3, taken from reference TRBV5-6 and TRBJ1-5): DAGVTQSPTHLIKTRGQQVTLRCSPKSGHDTVSWYQQALGQGPQFIFQYYEEEERQRGNFPDRFSGHQFPNYSSELNVNALLLGDSALYLCASSLVGGNQPQHFGDGTRLSIL.

This clonotype was counted ten times or more. The chain carries TRBV6-5 and TRBJ2-1; 7 bases fit TRBD1. With 4 bases clipped from V and 5 bases from J, the junction kept 2 bases outside the gene matches. Germline V CDR1 and CDR2: MNHEY, SVGAGI. The CDR3 loop spans 13 amino acids. CDR3 sequence (DNA): TGTGCCAGCAGTTCGACAGGGCACAATGAGCAGTTCTTC. It yields the protein CASSSTGHNEQFF.

This clonotype was observed a handful of times. The chain carries TRBV24-1 and TRBJ2-3, with 8 bases identical to TRBD1. CDR3 length: 18 amino acids. Trimming took 0 bases from V and 5 from J; bases not matched to a gene: 12. Germline V gene data show CDR1 as KGHDR and CDR2 as SFDVKD. The CDR3 DNA is TGTGCCACCAGTGATTTGGGTGGGACAGGACAAGACCAAGATACGCAGTATTTT. It specifies CATSDLGGTGQDQDTQYF.